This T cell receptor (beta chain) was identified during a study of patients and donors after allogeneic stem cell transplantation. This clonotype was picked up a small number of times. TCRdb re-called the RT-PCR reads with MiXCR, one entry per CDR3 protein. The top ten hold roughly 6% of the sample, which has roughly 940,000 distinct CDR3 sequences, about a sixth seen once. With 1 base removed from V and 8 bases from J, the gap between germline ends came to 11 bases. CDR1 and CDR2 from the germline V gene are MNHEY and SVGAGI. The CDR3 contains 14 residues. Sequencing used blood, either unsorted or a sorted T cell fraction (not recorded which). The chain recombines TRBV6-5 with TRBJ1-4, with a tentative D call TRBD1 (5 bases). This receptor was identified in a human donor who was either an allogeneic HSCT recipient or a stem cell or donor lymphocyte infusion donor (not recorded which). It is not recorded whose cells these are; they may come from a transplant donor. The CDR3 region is CASSYWQGGEKLFF. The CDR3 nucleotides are TGTGCCAGCAGTTACTGGCAGGGAGGCGAAAAACTGTTTTTT.